This TCR beta chain was recorded in a study of tumor-infiltrating lymphocytes in primary liver carcinoma. Study-wide background: Male and female patients aged 30 to 69 years made up the cohort.

Points from the study as a whole: Tumor top-250-clone fractions significantly exceeded those of blood (p = 0.039).

This clonotype appeared a single time. The target antigen is unknown. Germline is not matched at one junction end, which may reflect a read error. Germline V lookup: CDR1 MRHNA, CDR2 SNTAGT. The CDR3 runs to 13 residues. The template, roughly 550 ng total RNA, yielded TCR beta cDNA made with a constant-region primer. Generation of the TCR beta libraries relied on three nested multiplex PCR rounds using slightly modified ARM-PCR. It was with TRBV1-TRBV30 forward primers and a C-beta reverse primer that the first two PCR rounds were run, at around 11 cycles each. TCRdb reprocessed the multiplex PCR reads with MiXCR, giving one entry per CDR3 protein. The table lists 95,000 to 100,000 distinct CDR3 sequences, 55% to 80% of them singletons, with around 12% in the top ten. Both RNA and DNA were isolated together from about 20-30 mg of bulk tissue that had not been sorted. These patients lived with chronic HBV infection and had never been treated.

The sample comprised liver tumor tissue from sampling region 2. Subset: tumor region T2, inferior pole. The rearrangement links TRBV6-4 to TRBJ1-1, with 8 bases that match TRBD1. The TCR was taken from a woman aged 55-69 years with primary liver carcinoma and hepatitis B virus infection. The CDR3 loop reads CACSDRGNTEAFF. As DNA, the CDR3 is TGTGCCTGCAGCGACAGGGGGAACACTGAAGCTTTCTTT.